These 24 T cell receptor beta chains were sequenced from one sample in a study of shared clonotypes between healthy human individuals. Using immunoSEQ multiplex PCR, the repertoire was profiled, and TCRdb retains in-frame clones only, with some absent. The data hold hundreds of thousands of clones, with about 76% observed a single time. The sequenced material came from PBMCs. These receptors were collected from a woman between 40 and 55 years old in good health. Some clones in this sample may be carry-over from other donors' samples.

The J gene is TRBJ2-1, the V gene TRBV19, with 8 bases fitting TRBD2. The J segment lost 3 bases and the V segment lost 6 bases, leaving 10 bases of the junction unmatched. Germline V lookup: CDR1 LNHDA, CDR2 SQIVND (reference sequence). This CDR3 contains 16 residues. The CDR3 spells CASSVPGTRIYNEQFF. The CDR3 DNA reads as TGTGCCAGTAGCGTTCCGGGGACTAGAATCTACAATGAGCAGTTCTTC.

CDR3 coding DNA: TGTGCCTGGAGTGTACGACTAGCGGGCACAGATACGCAGTATTTT. Protein product: CAWSVRLAGTDTQYF. V and J are TRBV30 and TRBJ2-3; 9 nucleotides match TRBD2. Germline-derived CDR1 and CDR2 are GTSNPN and SVGIG (reference sequence). Trimming removed 0 bases from V and 1 base from J; junction bases left unmatched: 2. This CDR3 has 15 residues. Full variable domain (rest looked up from reference TRBV30 and TRBJ2-3): SQTIHQWPATLVQPVGSPLSLECTVEGTSNPNLYWYRQAAGRGLQLLFYSVGIGQISSEVPQNLSASRPQDRQFILSSKKLLLSDSGFYLCAWSVRLAGTDTQYFGPGTRLTVL.

This chain links TRBV19 with TRBJ2-1, with no clear D. The CDR3 contains 17 residues. The germline V gene has CDR1 LNHDA and CDR2 SQIVND (reference sequence). Trimming left V 5 bases short and J 7 bases short, with 24 bases between. In nucleotides, the CDR3 is TGTGCCAGTAGTGCCAGGACCAATTGGCCCCCGACTAATGAGCAGTTCTTC. It translates to CASSARTNWPPTNEQFF.

The chain uses TRBV4-2 and TRBJ2-1; TRBD2 aligns across 8 bases. There are 14 residues in the CDR3. The ends lost 0 bases at V and 15 bases at J; junction bases unmatched: 10. Germline V gene sequence: CDR1 LGHNA, CDR2 YNFKEQ. In DNA form, the CDR3 reads TGTGCCAGCAGCCAAGATCAGGACGGGAGGGTTCCGTTCTTC. Translating it yields CASSQDQDGRVPFF.

The chain links TRBV2 to TRBJ2-1; TRBD1 is a possible D gene (6 bases). Germline lookup yields CDR1 SNHLY and CDR2 FYNNEI. Trimming cost V 6 bases and J 0 bases, with 12 bases left between them. This CDR3 comprises 15 residues. The DNA of the CDR3 is TGTGCCAGCAGAACCGGGACAAACTCCTACAATGAGCAGTTCTTC. This sequence encodes CASRTGTNSYNEQFF.

This clone is a singleton in its sample. The chain has TRBV28 and TRBJ2-1, with no clear D. The CDR3 spans 12 residues. CDR1 MDHEN and CDR2 SYDVKM come from the germline V gene. Trimming took 1 base from V and 12 from J, leaving 10 bases between them. CDR3 loop: CASSLFGVGQFF. In DNA form, the CDR3 reads TGTGCCAGCAGTTTATTTGGGGTAGGGCAGTTCTTC.

The rearrangement uses TRBV19 and TRBJ2-5, with D tentatively TRBD2 (5 bases). Germline CDR1 LNHDA, CDR2 SQIVND (reference sequence). The length of the CDR3 is 13 residues. The ends were cut back, 5 bases at V and 3 bases at J, with 10 bases in the middle. CDR3 loop: CASSWELEETQYF. Written as DNA, the CDR3 is TGTGCCAGTAGTTGGGAGTTGGAAGAGACCCAGTACTTC.

The chain recombines TRBV2 with TRBJ2-7; D could derive from TRBD1 or TRBD2 (5 bases each). Trimming stripped 2 bases from V and 2 bases from J, with 13 bases between. Germline assignment: CDR1 SNHLY and CDR2 FYNNEI. The CDR3 runs to 15 residues. The CDR3 reads CASSELGTFPYEQYF. In DNA form, the CDR3 reads TGTGCCAGCAGTGAACTGGGGACCTTCCCCTACGAGCAGTACTTC.

This sequence joins TRBV2 and TRBJ2-3, with D tentatively TRBD2 (6 bases). Trimming shortened V by 8 bases and J by 4 bases, and 19 bases separated the two germline ends. CDR1 SNHLY and CDR2 FYNNEI come from the germline V gene. The CDR3 consists of 15 residues. The CDR3 loop is CASSVRGRSADTQYF. The CDR3, as DNA: TGTGCCAGCTCCGTTCGGGGGAGGAGCGCAGATACGCAGTATTTT.

The rearrangement uses TRBV11-2 and TRBJ2-2; tentative D call: TRBD2 (6 bases). The CDR3 has 15 amino acids. The germline CDR1 and CDR2 sequences are SGHAT and FQNNGV. V gave up 6 bases and J gave up 1 base, with 12 bases separating them. DNA for the CDR3: TGTGCCAGCAGAACCGGGACTGTGAACACCGGGGAGCTGTTTTTT. Translating gives CASRTGTVNTGELFF.

This chain uses TRBV5-6 with TRBJ2-5; 7 bases line up with TRBD2. Germline values: CDR1 SGHDT, CDR2 YYEEEE. V was clipped by 2 bases and J by 6 bases; unmatched bases: 7. The CDR3 contains 14 residues. CDR3 protein: CASSLGGSRKTQYF. As DNA, the CDR3 is TGTGCCAGCAGCTTAGGCGGGAGTCGAAAGACCCAGTACTTC.

The rearrangement joins TRBV7-3 to TRBJ2-1; 11 nucleotides agree with TRBD2. This CDR3 is built from 15 residues. V shed 1 base, J shed 7 bases, and the junction held 3 bases outside the gene matches. Germline V CDR1 and CDR2: SGHTA, FQGTGA. CDR3 sequence reads: CASSLNGLAGNEQFF. The CDR3, as DNA: TGTGCCAGCAGCTTAAATGGACTAGCGGGTAATGAGCAGTTCTTC.

In this sample, this clone turned up once. The genes are TRBV4-1 and TRBJ2-2; 9 bases map to TRBD1. Germline V gene lookup returns CDR1 MGHRA and CDR2 YSYEKL. The J segment lost 3 bases and the V segment lost 5 bases, leaving 4 bases of the junction unmatched. The CDR3 extends over 15 amino acids. CDR3 protein: CASSRDRDYTGELFF. CDR3 nucleotides: TGCGCCAGCAGCAGGGACAGGGACTACACCGGGGAGCTGTTTTTT.

This chain uses TRBV12-5 with TRBJ2-2; no clear D gene. Germline V gene lookup returns CDR1 LGHNT and CDR2 FRNRAP. Trimming took 7 bases from V and 4 from J, leaving 10 bases between them. The CDR3 has 13 residues. In nucleotides, the CDR3 is TGTGCTAGTGCCTCCGTGGGCACCGGGGAGCTGTTTTTT. Translated: CASASVGTGELFF.

The chain couples TRBV5-1 to TRBJ1-3, with D perhaps matching TRBD1 (5 bases). The CDR3 loop spans 14 amino acids. Germline V gene sequence: CDR1 SGHRS, CDR2 YFSETQ. V lost 0 bases to trimming and J lost 5 bases, with 9 bases between them. For the CDR3, the DNA is TGCGCCAGCAGCTTGGCCGACAGCAGAAACACCATATATTTT. It encodes CASSLADSRNTIYF. The variable domain in full, with the rest retrieved from reference TRBV5-1 and TRBJ1-3, is KAGVTQTPRYLIKTRGQQVTLSCSPISGHRSVSWYQQTPGQGLQFLFEYFSETQRNKGNFPGRFSGRQFSNSRSEMNVSTLELGDSALYLCASSLADSRNTIYFGEGSWLTVV.

V gene TRBV6-4 combines with J gene TRBJ2-3; 12 nucleotides line up with TRBD2. The J segment lost 4 bases and the V segment lost 5 bases, leaving 4 bases of the junction unmatched. The CDR3 totals 15 residues. CDR1 and CDR2 (germline): MRHNA, SNTAGT. DNA for the CDR3: TGTGCCAGCAGTCTGACTAGCGGGAGCTCAGATACGCAGTATTTT. This gives the protein CASSLTSGSSDTQYF.

V is TRBV6-5 and J is TRBJ1-3; D might be TRBD1 (5 bases). The V end lost 4 bases, the J end lost 2 bases, and 15 bases lay between the germline ends. Germline CDR1 reads MNHEY; CDR2 reads SVGAGI. This CDR3 has 16 amino acids. CDR3 region: CASSSTPWGPGNTIYF. Here the CDR3 DNA reads TGTGCCAGCAGTTCCACCCCCTGGGGACCTGGAAACACCATATATTTT.

The chain links TRBV7-9 to TRBJ1-2; the match to TRBD1 covers 7 bases. The CDR3 consists of 13 residues. V shed 3 bases and J 6 bases; nucleotides not matched to a gene: 4. Germline V gene lookup returns CDR1 SEHNR and CDR2 FQNEAQ (reference sequence). As DNA, the CDR3 is TGTGCCAGCAGCTTTTGGGACAGTAATGGCTACACCTTC. Its translation is CASSFWDSNGYTF.

V usage is TRBV25-1 and J usage is TRBJ2-1; 8 bases fit TRBD2. Germline V gene lookup returns CDR1 MGHDK and CDR2 SYGVNS. V shed 9 bases, J shed 7 bases, and the junction held 14 bases outside the gene matches. This CDR3 contains 15 residues. The CDR3 loop is CARPTRGPGGNEQFF. The DNA for the CDR3 is TGTGCCAGGCCGACTCGGGGGCCGGGGGGGAATGAGCAGTTCTTC.

The chain carries TRBV7-8 and TRBJ2-7; 9 bases are shared with TRBD2. CDR3 length equals 15 residues. Germline CDR1 reads SGHVS; CDR2 reads FQNEAQ. V lost 0 bases and J lost 3; bases outside the gene matches: 3. CDR3 in amino acids: CASSLAPSGIYEQYF. CDR3 nucleotides: TGTGCCAGCAGCTTAGCGCCTAGCGGGATCTACGAGCAGTACTTC. The full variable domain, rest sourced from reference TRBV7-8 and TRBJ2-7, is GAGVSQSPRYKVAKRGQDVALRCDPISGHVSLFWYQQALGQGPEFLTYFQNEAQLDKSGLPSDRFFAERPEGSVSTLKIQRTQQEDSAVYLCASSLAPSGIYEQYFGPGTRLTVT.

This chain joins TRBV19 and TRBJ2-7, with D tentatively TRBD1 or TRBD2 (5 bases each). Germline V gives CDR1 LNHDA, CDR2 SQIVND (reference sequence). The length of the CDR3 is 14 residues. The germline V and J ends were trimmed by 4 bases and 3 bases, with 13 bases remaining between them. CDR3 nucleotides: TGTGCCAGTAGTAGTTTGGGACGCGGCTACGAGCAGTACTTC. Its translation: CASSSLGRGYEQYF.

The chain has TRBV6-5 and TRBJ1-1; D not certain. This CDR3 contains 12 residues. Germline CDR1 reads MNHEY; CDR2 reads SVGAGI. V was cut by 5 bases and J by 4 bases, with 8 bases left in between. CDR3 loop: CASSQEGTEAFF. As DNA, the CDR3 is TGTGCCAGCAGTCAAGAAGGCACTGAAGCTTTCTTT.

V and J are TRBV5-1 and TRBJ2-2; 12 bases align to TRBD2. Germline CDR1 reads SGHRS; CDR2 reads YFSETQ. The trim removed 4 bases at V and 4 bases at J, leaving 5 bases unmatched. The CDR3 consists of 16 residues. The CDR3 DNA reads as TGCGCCAGCAGCCTGCCTAGCGGGAGGGTCACCGGGGAGCTGTTTTTT. Its protein product is CASSLPSGRVTGELFF.

This clone was counted once. The chain carries TRBV2 and TRBJ1-5; D ambiguous. This CDR3 has 15 residues. The V end lost 6 bases, the J end lost 4 bases, and 16 bases lay between the germline ends. Germline CDR1 and CDR2: SNHLY and FYNNEI. CDR3 nucleotides: TGTGCCAGCAGCCTGACACAGCCCCTGAATCAGCCCCAGCATTTT. It encodes CASSLTQPLNQPQHF.